This passage covers 21 T cell receptor beta chains from one sample sequenced in a study of OX40 agonist ivuxolimab in advanced cancers. This table comes from immunoSEQ multiplex PCR, and its TCRdb copy is limited to in-frame clones, with some not included. This table has 80,000 to 100,000 clones, 80% to 90% appearing once. Sequencing was performed on CD4+ or CD8+ T cells sorted from blood, taken in a trial of the OX40 agonist ivuxolimab. These receptor sequences come from an adult with an advanced solid tumor such as melanoma, head and neck, liver or kidney cancer.

In this sample, this clone turned up a few times. This chain links TRBV6-1 with TRBJ1-5; 7 nucleotides align to TRBD1. There are 16 residues in the CDR3. Unmatched junction bases numbered 6, after V lost 2 bases and J lost 2 bases. The V gene's germline CDR1 is MNHNS and CDR2 SASEGT. The CDR3 DNA reads TGTGCCAGCAGTGAAAAGTCCGGACAGGGCAATCAGCCCCAGCATTTT. Its translation: CASSEKSGQGNQPQHF.

The chain recombines TRBV5-1 with TRBJ2-7, with D uncertain. The CDR3 runs 13 residues. CDR1 and CDR2 (germline): SGHRS, YFSETQ. The germline V and J ends were trimmed by 0 bases and 7 bases, with 11 bases remaining between them. In DNA, the CDR3 is TGCGCCAGCAGCTTGGCTGGCATGGGGGAGCAGTACTTC. Translating it yields CASSLAGMGEQYF.

The CDR3 loop is CASSPGGIGAGQPQHF. The CDR3 DNA reads as TGTGCCAGCTCACCCGGGGGCATCGGGGCTGGACAGCCCCAGCATTTT. The rearrangement joins TRBV18 to TRBJ1-5; weak D call: TRBD1 (6 bases). V was pared by 3 bases and J by 7 bases, with 19 bases between. Germline V gene data show CDR1 as KGHSH and CDR2 as LQKENI. This CDR3 is built from 16 residues.

This clone was seen a single time. The chain joins TRBV7-8 to TRBJ1-4, with D possibly matching TRBD1 (5 bases). The CDR3 loop spans 16 amino acids. Germline CDR1 is SGHVS and CDR2 is FQNEAQ. V lost 2 bases and J 7 bases, leaving 17 bases between the germline ends. CDR3 amino acids: CASSLSFGATSEKLFF. The DNA of the CDR3 is TGTGCCAGCAGCTTATCGTTCGGGGCCACCTCTGAAAAACTGTTTTTT.

This rearrangement joins TRBV19 to TRBJ1-1; 8 bases map to TRBD1. Trimming removed 1 base from V and 5 bases from J; junction bases left unmatched: 6. In germline, CDR1 is LNHDA, CDR2 SQIVND (reference sequence). This CDR3 contains 15 residues. CDR3 in DNA: TGTGCCAGTAGTATAGGCAGGGGGCGATGGACTGAAGCTTTCTTT. Translation: CASSIGRGRWTEAFF.

The chain combines TRBV2 with TRBJ2-3; TRBD2 aligns across 8 bases. Germline V lookup: CDR1 SNHLY, CDR2 FYNNEI. The length of the CDR3 is 16 residues. Trimming cost V 0 bases and J 5 bases; bases outside gene matches: 7. The CDR3 spells CASSEAGGGIKDTQYF. The CDR3 nucleotides read TGTGCCAGCAGTGAAGCAGGCGGGGGGATAAAAGATACGCAGTATTTT.

The chain employs TRBV5-4 and TRBJ2-3; TRBD2 aligns across 12 bases. Trimming took 4 bases from V and 1 from J; bases not matched to a gene: 13. Germline CDR1 reads SGHNT; CDR2 reads YYREEE (reference sequence). CDR3 length: 19 amino acids. The CDR3 protein is CASSKPGLAGMVGTDTQYF. CDR3 in DNA: TGTGCCAGCAGCAAACCGGGACTAGCGGGCATGGTGGGCACAGATACGCAGTATTTT.

The V and J genes are TRBV9 and TRBJ1-2, with D perhaps matching TRBD1 (6 bases). Germline lookup yields CDR1 SGDLS and CDR2 YYNGEE. V lost 4 bases and J lost 8, with 18 bases in between. This CDR3 is 14 amino acids long. In nucleotides, the CDR3 is TGTGCCAGCAGCCCCCCGGGGGCAGAGCTGGGCTACACCTTC. Translation gives CASSPPGAELGYTF. The full variable domain, its missing parts supplied by reference TRBV9 and TRBJ1-2, is DSGVTQTPKHLITATGQRVTLRCSPRSGDLSVYWYQQSLDQGLQFLIQYYNGEERAKGNILERFSAQQFPDLHSELNLSSLELGDSALYFCASSPPGAELGYTFGSGTRLTVV.

The rearrangement uses TRBV6-1 and TRBJ2-2; D may be TRBD1 or TRBD2 (5 bases each). The V gene's germline CDR1 is MNHNS and CDR2 SASEGT. CDR3 length equals 17 residues. Trimming took 2 bases from V and 4 from J, leaving 17 bases between them. DNA of the CDR3: TGTGCCAGCAGTGAACCCGGGGCCGCCGTTGTCACCGGGGAGCTGTTTTTT. Translating it yields CASSEPGAAVVTGELFF.

CDR3 sequence: CASSQVGGGVSSSYNEQFF. The DNA of the CDR3 is TGCGCCAGCAGCCAAGTGGGTGGGGGGGTTTCAAGCTCCTACAATGAGCAGTTCTTC. The chain links TRBV4-3 to TRBJ2-1, with 7 positions matching TRBD2. The CDR3 has 19 residues. The germline V gene has CDR1 LGHNA and CDR2 YSLEER. Losses at the gene ends were 1 base for V and 0 bases for J; bases not matched to a gene: 12.

The V call is TRBV7-2, the J call TRBJ2-1; 9 bases are shared with TRBD2. Germline V gene lookup returns CDR1 SGHTA and CDR2 FQGNSA. This CDR3 is built from 18 residues. J gave up 0 bases and V 1 base, and 7 bases lay outside the gene matches. In DNA form, the CDR3 reads TGTGCCAGCAGCTTAGAATTAGCGGGGGCGAGCTCCTACAATGAGCAGTTCTTC. Protein: CASSLELAGASSYNEQFF.

V and J are TRBV6-1 and TRBJ2-4, with 10 bases lining up with TRBD1. The germline V gene has CDR1 MNHNS and CDR2 SASEGT. This CDR3 contains 14 residues. The V gene end was trimmed by 8 bases and the J gene end by 7 bases; junction bases not matched to a gene: 8. CDR3 nucleotide sequence: TGTGCCAGCTCAGGGACAGGGGCCTATAACATTCAGTACTTC. Translating gives CASSGTGAYNIQYF.

This clone was seen only once. One junction end disagrees with the germline gene, perhaps due to a read error. The J gene is TRBJ2-3, the V gene TRBV7-7, with TRBD2 as a possible D gene (6 bases). The CDR3 runs to 13 residues. Germline V lookup: CDR1 SSHAT, CDR2 FNYEAQ (reference sequence). This chain's CDR3 is CASSLAAADTQYF. CDR3 nucleotides: TGTGCTAGCAGCTTAGCGGCGGCAGATACGCAGTATTTT.

The chain carries TRBV7-3 and TRBJ2-3; D ambiguous. The CDR3 contains 13 residues. Germline CDR1 SGHTA, CDR2 FQGTGA. V was clipped by 3 bases and J by 6 bases, with 10 bases between them. CDR3 in amino acids: CASSLGLADTQYF. In nucleotides, the CDR3 is TGTGCCAGCAGCTTGGGTTTGGCTGATACGCAGTATTTT.

This clone has a single count. V is TRBV11-2 and J is TRBJ1-2; D is unresolved. The CDR3 spans 15 residues. With 8 bases removed from V and 6 bases from J, the gap between germline ends came to 22 bases. Germline CDR1 reads SGHAT; CDR2 reads FQNNGV. CDR3 sequence reads: CASRGWAAERDGYTF. The CDR3 DNA reads TGTGCCAGCCGGGGTTGGGCCGCAGAGAGAGATGGCTACACCTTC.

This clone was seen only a few times. The chain uses TRBV5-8 and TRBJ2-1, with no clear D. In germline, CDR1 is SGHTS, CDR2 YDEGEE. V shed 4 bases and J shed 10 bases, with 21 bases lying between them. The CDR3 sequence is 15 residues long. The CDR3 DNA is TGTGCCAGCAGCACCCACCCCCTCCTCCGGCCGGAGCAGTTCTTC. It codes for CASSTHPLLRPEQFF.

V usage is TRBV19 and J usage is TRBJ2-7, with TRBD1 as a possible D gene (6 bases). The V gene lost 9 bases and the J gene lost 3 bases, with 21 bases spanning the gap. Germline V gives CDR1 LNHDA, CDR2 SQIVND (reference sequence). CDR3 length: 15 amino acids. CDR3 bases: TGTGCCAGCCTTATTAAGGGGGACGGCGACTACGAGCAGTACTTC. Translated: CASLIKGDGDYEQYF. The complete variable domain, with remaining parts taken from reference TRBV19 and TRBJ2-7, reads DGGITQSPKYLFRKEGQNVTLSCEQNLNHDAMYWYRQDPGQGLRLIYYSQIVNDFQKGDIAEGYSVSREKKESFPLTVTSAQKNPTAFYLCASLIKGDGDYEQYFGPGTRLTVT.

The chain combines TRBV4-2 with TRBJ1-1; D gene unclear. The CDR3 length is 15 residues. Germline CDR1 reads LGHNA; CDR2 reads YNFKEQ. The germline V and J ends were trimmed by 1 base and 0 bases, with 9 bases remaining between them. The chain's CDR3 is CASSQVATVNTEAFF. For the CDR3, the DNA is TGTGCCAGCAGCCAAGTAGCGACGGTGAACACTGAAGCTTTCTTT.

V usage is TRBV19 and J usage is TRBJ2-7, with D uncertain. The CDR3 is made up of 12 amino acids. In germline, CDR1 is LNHDA, CDR2 SQIVND (reference sequence). The germline V and J ends were trimmed by 5 bases and 6 bases, with 11 bases remaining between them. The CDR3 DNA follows: TGTGCCAGTAGTCTGCGACATTCCGAGCAGTACTTC. It is translated as CASSLRHSEQYF.

The rearrangement links TRBV7-9 to TRBJ1-1; 7 bases agree with TRBD1. Trimming took 0 bases from V and 1 from J; bases not matched to a gene: 11. The CDR3 length is 18 residues. Germline assignment: CDR1 SEHNR and CDR2 FQNEAQ (reference sequence). The CDR3 here is CASSLAGTVTTQNTEAFF. CDR3 DNA sequence: TGTGCCAGCAGCTTAGCCGGGACAGTCACCACCCAGAACACTGAAGCTTTCTTT.

The J gene is TRBJ1-1, the V gene TRBV6-5; unclear D gene. This CDR3 is 16 amino acids long. CDR1 MNHEY and CDR2 SVGAGI come from the germline V gene. V lost 2 bases to trimming and J lost 0 bases, with 13 bases between them. CDR3 nucleotide sequence: TGTGCCAGCAGTTACACACGCCTACTGATGAACACTGAAGCTTTCTTT. It yields the protein CASSYTRLLMNTEAFF.